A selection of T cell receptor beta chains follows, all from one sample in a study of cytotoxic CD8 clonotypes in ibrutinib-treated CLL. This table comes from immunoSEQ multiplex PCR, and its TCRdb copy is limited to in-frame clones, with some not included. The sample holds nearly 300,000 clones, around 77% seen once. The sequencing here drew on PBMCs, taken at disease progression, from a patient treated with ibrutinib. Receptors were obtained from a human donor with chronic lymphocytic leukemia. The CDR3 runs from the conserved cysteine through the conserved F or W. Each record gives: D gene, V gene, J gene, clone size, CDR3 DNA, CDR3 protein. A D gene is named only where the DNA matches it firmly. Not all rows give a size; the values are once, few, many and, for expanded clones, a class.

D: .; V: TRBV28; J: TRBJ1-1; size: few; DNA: TGTGCCAGTGGACCTTTCACTGAAGCTTTCTTT; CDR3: CASGPFTEAFF
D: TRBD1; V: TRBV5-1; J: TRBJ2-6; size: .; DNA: TGCGCCAGCAGCAAGGACAGGGGTGGTTCTGGGGCCAACGTCCTGACTTTC; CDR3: CASSKDRGGSGANVLTF
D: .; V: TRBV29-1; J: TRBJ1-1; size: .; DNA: TGCAGCGCCCTCAGGGACCTTGAAGCTTTCTTT; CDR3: CSALRDLEAFF
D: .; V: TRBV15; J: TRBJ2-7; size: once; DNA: TGTGCCACCAGCAGAGATATCATCGCTCGCTCCTACGAGCAGTACTTC; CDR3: CATSRDIIARSYEQYF
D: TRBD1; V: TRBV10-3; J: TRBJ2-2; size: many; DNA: TGTGCCATCAGTCCGGACAGGGGGCTGGCCGGGGAGCTGTTTTTT; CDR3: CAISPDRGLAGELFF
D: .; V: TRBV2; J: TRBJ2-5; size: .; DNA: TGTGCCAGCAGTTCTGAAGAGACCCAGTACTTC; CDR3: CASSSEETQYF
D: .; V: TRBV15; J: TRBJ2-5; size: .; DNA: TGTGCCACCAGCAGCGTGATGGGGACCCAGTACTTC; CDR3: CATSSVMGTQYF
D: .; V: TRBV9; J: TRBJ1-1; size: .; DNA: TGTGCCAGCAGCGATAACGTGAACACTGAAGCTTTCTTT; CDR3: CASSDNVNTEAFF
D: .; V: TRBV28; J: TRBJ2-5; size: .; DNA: TGTGCCAGCAGGAGAGGCCTGTGGGAGACCCAGTACTTC; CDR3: CASRRGLWETQYF
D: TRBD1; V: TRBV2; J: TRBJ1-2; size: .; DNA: TGTGCCAGCAGTGAAACAGGGGGAAATGGCTACACCTTC; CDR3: CASSETGGNGYTF
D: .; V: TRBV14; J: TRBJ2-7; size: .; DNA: TGTGCCAGCAGCCAAGTCCAGGGTGCTCGCCGCTACGAGCAGTACTTC; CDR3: CASSQVQGARRYEQYF
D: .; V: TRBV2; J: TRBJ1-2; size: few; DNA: TGTGCCAGCAGTTTCGGCAGGGGAGACTATGGCTACACCTTC; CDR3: CASSFGRGDYGYTF
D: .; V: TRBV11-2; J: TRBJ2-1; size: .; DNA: TGTGCCAGCAGCTACGGACAGCAATACAATGAGCAGTTCTTC; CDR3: CASSYGQQYNEQFF
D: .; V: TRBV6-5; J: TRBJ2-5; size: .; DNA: TGTGCCAGCAGTTACCAGTGGGCGGGGGAGACCCAGTACTTC; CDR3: CASSYQWAGETQYF
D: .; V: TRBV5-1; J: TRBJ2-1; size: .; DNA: TGCGCCAGCACCCTCCGGGCTCTTCGGTTCTTC; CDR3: CASTLRALRFF
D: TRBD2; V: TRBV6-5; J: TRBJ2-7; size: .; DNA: TGTGCCAGCAGAACCGGACTAGCGCCCGGGCAGTACTTC; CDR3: CASRTGLAPGQYF